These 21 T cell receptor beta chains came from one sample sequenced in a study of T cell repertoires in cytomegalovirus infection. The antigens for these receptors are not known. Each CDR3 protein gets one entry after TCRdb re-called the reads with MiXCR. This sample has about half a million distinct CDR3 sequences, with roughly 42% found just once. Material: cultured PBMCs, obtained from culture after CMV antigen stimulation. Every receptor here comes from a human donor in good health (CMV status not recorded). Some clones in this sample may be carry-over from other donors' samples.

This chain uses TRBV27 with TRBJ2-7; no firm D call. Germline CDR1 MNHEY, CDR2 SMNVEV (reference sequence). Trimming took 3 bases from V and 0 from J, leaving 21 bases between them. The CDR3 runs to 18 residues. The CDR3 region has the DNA TGTGCCAGCAGTTTCCGGACCCCTACGTTCGGAGCCTCCTACGAGCAGTACTTC. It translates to CASSFRTPTFGASYEQYF.

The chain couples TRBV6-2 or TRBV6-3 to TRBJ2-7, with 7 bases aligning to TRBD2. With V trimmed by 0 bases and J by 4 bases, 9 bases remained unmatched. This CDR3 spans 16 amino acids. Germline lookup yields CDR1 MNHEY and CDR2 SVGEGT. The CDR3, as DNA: TGTGCCAGCAGTTACTCGGCAGCGGGATCCCCTTACGAGCAGTACTTC. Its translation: CASSYSAAGSPYEQYF.

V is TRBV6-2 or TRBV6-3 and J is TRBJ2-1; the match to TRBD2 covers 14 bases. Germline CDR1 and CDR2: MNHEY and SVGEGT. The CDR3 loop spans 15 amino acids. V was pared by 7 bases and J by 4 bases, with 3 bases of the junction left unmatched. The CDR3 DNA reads TGTGCCAGCACCTGGACTAGCGGGAGGTACAATGAGCAGTTCTTC. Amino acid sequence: CASTWTSGRYNEQFF.

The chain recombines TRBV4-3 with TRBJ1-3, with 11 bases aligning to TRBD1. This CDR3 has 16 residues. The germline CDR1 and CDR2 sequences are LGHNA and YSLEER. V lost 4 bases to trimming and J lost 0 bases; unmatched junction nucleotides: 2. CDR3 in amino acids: CASSRDRGNSGNTIYF. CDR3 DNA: TGCGCCAGCAGCCGGGACAGGGGGAACTCTGGAAACACCATATATTTT.

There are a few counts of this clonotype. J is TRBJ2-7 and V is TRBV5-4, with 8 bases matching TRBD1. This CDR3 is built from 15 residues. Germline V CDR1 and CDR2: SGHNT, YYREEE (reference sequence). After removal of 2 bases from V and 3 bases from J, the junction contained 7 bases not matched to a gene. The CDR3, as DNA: TGTGCCAGCAGCTTAGGGTCAGGGGGCGGCTACGAGCAGTACTTC. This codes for CASSLGSGGGYEQYF.

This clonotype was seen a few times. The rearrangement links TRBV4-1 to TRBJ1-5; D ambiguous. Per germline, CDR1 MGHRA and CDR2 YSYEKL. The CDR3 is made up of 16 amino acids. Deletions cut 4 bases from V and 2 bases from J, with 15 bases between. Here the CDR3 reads CASSLHATFGNQPQHF. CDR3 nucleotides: TGCGCCAGCAGCCTCCACGCAACATTCGGCAATCAGCCCCAGCATTTT.

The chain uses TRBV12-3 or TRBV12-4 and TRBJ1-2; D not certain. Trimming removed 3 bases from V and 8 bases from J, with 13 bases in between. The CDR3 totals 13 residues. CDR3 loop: CASSFGGQVGYTF. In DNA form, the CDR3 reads TGTGCCAGCAGTTTTGGAGGGCAAGTCGGCTACACCTTC.

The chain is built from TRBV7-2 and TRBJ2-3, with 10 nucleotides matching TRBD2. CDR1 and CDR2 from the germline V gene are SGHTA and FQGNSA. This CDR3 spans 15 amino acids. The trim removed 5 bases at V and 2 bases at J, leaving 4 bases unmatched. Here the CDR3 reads CASSTLAGVTDTQYF. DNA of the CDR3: TGTGCCAGCAGCACCCTAGCGGGGGTCACAGATACGCAGTATTTT.

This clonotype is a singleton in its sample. CDR3 DNA sequence: TGTGCCAGCAGCTCAGGGACTCAGAATGGCTACGAGCAGTACTTC. This translates into CASSSGTQNGYEQYF. V and J are TRBV7-4 and TRBJ2-7, with D perhaps matching TRBD2 (6 bases). The CDR3 runs 15 residues. Germline lookup yields CDR1 SGHVT and CDR2 SQSDAQ. V lost 4 bases and J 3 bases, leaving 16 bases between the germline ends.

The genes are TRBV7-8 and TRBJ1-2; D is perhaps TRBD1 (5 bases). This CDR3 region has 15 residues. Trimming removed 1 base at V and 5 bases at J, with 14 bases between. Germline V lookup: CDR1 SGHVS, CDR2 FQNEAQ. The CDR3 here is CASSLEFGAGYGYTF. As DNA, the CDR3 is TGTGCCAGCAGCTTAGAGTTTGGGGCCGGGTATGGCTACACCTTC.

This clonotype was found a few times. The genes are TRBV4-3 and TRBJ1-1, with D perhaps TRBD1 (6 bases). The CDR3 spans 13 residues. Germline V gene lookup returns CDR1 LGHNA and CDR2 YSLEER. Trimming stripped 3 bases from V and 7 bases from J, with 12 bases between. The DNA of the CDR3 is TGCGCCAGCAGCCAGGATTACAGGGTTGAAGCTTTCTTT. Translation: CASSQDYRVEAFF.

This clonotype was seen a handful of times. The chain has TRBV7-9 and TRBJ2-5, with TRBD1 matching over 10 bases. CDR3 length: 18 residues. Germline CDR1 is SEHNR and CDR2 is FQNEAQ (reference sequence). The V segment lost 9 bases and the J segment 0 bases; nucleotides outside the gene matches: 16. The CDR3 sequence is CARAPGQGTTLNQETQYF. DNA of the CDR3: TGTGCCAGGGCACCGGGACAGGGGACCACCTTAAACCAAGAGACCCAGTACTTC. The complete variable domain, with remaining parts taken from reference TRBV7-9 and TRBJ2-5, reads DTGVSQNPRHKITKRGQNVTFRCDPISEHNRLYWYRQTLGQGPEFLTYFQNEAQLEKSRLLSDRFSAERPKGSFSTLEIQRTEQGDSAMYLCARAPGQGTTLNQETQYFGPGTRLLVL.

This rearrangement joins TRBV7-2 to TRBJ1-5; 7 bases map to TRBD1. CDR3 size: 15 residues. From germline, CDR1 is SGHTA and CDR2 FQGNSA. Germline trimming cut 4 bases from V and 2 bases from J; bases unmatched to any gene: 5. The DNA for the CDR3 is TGTGCCAGCAGCTCATCTGGACAGGGCAATCAGCCCCAGCATTTT. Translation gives CASSSSGQGNQPQHF.

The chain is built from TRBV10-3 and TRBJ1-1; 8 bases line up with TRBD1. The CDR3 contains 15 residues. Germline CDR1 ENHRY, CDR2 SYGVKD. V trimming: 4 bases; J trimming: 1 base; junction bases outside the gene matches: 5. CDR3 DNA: TGTGCCATCAGTGGAAGAGACAGGGGGAACACTGAAGCTTTCTTT. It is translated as CAISGRDRGNTEAFF.

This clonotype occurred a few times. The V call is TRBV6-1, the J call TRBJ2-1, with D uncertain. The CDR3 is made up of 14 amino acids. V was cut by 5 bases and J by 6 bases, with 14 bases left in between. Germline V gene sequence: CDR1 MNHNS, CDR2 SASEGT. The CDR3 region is CASSNSPERNEQFF. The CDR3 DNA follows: TGTGCCAGCAGTAATAGTCCCGAACGCAATGAGCAGTTCTTC.

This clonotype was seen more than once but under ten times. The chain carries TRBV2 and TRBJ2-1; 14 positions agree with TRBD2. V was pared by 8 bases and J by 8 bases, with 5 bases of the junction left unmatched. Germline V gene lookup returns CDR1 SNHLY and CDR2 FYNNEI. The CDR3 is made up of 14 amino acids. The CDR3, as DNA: TGTGCCAGCTCGCCGGGACTAGCGGGAGATGAGCAGTTCTTC. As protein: CASSPGLAGDEQFF.

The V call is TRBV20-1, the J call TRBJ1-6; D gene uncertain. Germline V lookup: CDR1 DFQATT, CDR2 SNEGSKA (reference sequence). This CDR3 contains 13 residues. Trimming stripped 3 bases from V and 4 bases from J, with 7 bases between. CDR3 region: CSASRGYNSPLHF. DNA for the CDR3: TGCAGTGCTAGTAGAGGGTATAATTCACCCCTCCACTTT.

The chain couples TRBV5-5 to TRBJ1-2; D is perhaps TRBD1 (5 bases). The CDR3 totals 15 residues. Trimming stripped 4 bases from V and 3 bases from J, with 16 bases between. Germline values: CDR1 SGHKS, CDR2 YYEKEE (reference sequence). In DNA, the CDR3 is TGTGCCAGCAGCCCAATGCTGACAGAGTACTATGGCTACACCTTC. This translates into CASSPMLTEYYGYTF. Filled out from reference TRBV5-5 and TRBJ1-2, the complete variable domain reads DAGVTQSPTHLIKTRGQQVTLRCSPISGHKSVSWYQQVLGQGPQFIFQYYEKEERGRGNFPDRFSARQFPNYSSELNVNALLLGDSALYLCASSPMLTEYYGYTFGSGTRLTVV.

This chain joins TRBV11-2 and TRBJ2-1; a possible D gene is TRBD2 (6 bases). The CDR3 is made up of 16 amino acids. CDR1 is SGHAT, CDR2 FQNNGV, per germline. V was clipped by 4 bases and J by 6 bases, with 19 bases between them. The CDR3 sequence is CASSSRLNGRGNEQFF. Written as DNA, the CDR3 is TGTGCCAGCAGCTCCCGTCTTAACGGGAGAGGCAATGAGCAGTTCTTC.

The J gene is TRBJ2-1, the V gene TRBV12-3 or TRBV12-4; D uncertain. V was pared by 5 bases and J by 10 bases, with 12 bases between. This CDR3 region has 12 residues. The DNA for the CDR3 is TGTGCCAGCAGTAACCCCAGCAGGGAGCAGTTCTTC. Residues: CASSNPSREQFF.

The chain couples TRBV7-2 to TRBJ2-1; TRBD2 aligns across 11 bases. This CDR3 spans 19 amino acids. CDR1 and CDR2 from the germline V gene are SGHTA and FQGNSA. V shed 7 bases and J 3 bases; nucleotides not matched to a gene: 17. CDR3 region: CASTRFSGGAEDFYNEQFF. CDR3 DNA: TGTGCCAGCACCCGATTTAGCGGGGGGGCGGAAGACTTCTACAATGAGCAGTTCTTC.